What follows describes a single TCR beta chain. The data belong to a study of T cell responses to AZD1222 COVID-19 vaccine. Sequencing was performed with immunoSEQ multiplex PCR; in TCRdb, only in-frame clones are kept and a portion is missing. The sample holds tens of thousands of clones, roughly 85% seen once. The clonotype originates from an adult who received the AZD1222 COVID-19 vaccine. Here the sequenced sample was peripheral blood, taken 28 days after the second AZD1222 dose.

CDR3 sequence reads: CASRPMGASGNTIYF. As DNA, the CDR3 is TGTGCCAGCAGACCGATGGGGGCCTCTGGAAACACCATATATTTT. This sequence joins TRBV13 and TRBJ1-3, with TRBD1 as a possible D gene (6 bases). The ends were cut back, 6 bases at V and 0 bases at J, with 12 bases in the middle. The CDR3 has 15 residues. CDR1 and CDR2 (germline): PRHDT, FYEKMQ (reference sequence).